Below, 22 T cell receptor beta chains from the same sample are listed, as sequenced in a study of beta chain features in type 1 diabetes. Of the isolated RNA, all was reverse transcribed, and so the sequenced material was expressed TCRB transcripts. The table came from immunoSEQ multiplex PCR; TCRdb's copy has only in-frame clones and leaves some out. The sample carries 900,000 or so clones, 15% to 20% recorded once. The sample taken for sequencing was naive CD4+ T cells from blood. The receptors here all came from a woman younger than 30 in good health.

This chain uses TRBV18 with TRBJ1-1; no definite D call. CDR1 is KGHSH and CDR2 is LQKENI in the germline V gene. This CDR3 region has 16 residues. The V end lost 2 bases, the J end lost 0 bases, and 13 bases lay between the germline ends. Written as DNA, the CDR3 is TGTGCCAGCTCACCAAACAGCGGCGGAATGAACACTGAAGCTTTCTTT. Residues: CASSPNSGGMNTEAFF.

The chain employs TRBV18 and TRBJ2-3; 12 positions match TRBD1. Germline trimming cut 3 bases from V and 5 bases from J; bases unmatched to any gene: 6. This CDR3 region has 16 residues. Germline V gives CDR1 KGHSH, CDR2 LQKENI. CDR3 DNA: TGTGCCAGCTCACCCCGGGACAGGGGGCAGTTAGATACGCAGTATTTT. This gives the protein CASSPRDRGQLDTQYF.

This clone has just a few counts. J is TRBJ2-3 and V is TRBV10-3; 7 bases are a match to TRBD2. V dropped 5 bases and J dropped 3; count of bases not matched to a gene: 8. The V gene's germline CDR1 is ENHRY and CDR2 SYGVKD. CDR3 size: 15 residues. The CDR3 region is CAISWEGRGTDTQYF. The DNA for the CDR3 is TGTGCCATCAGTTGGGAGGGGCGAGGAACAGATACGCAGTATTTT.

The rearrangement uses TRBV9 and TRBJ2-7; 9 nucleotides match TRBD1. The CDR3 covers 16 residues. CDR1 is SGDLS, CDR2 YYNGEE, per germline. Unmatched junction bases numbered 7, after V lost 0 bases and J lost 3 bases. CDR3 loop: CASSVGTDRGFYEQYF. CDR3 in DNA: TGTGCCAGCAGCGTAGGCACGGACAGGGGTTTCTACGAGCAGTACTTC.

The V call is TRBV15, the J call TRBJ2-2; D remains unclear. V gave up 1 base and J gave up 6 bases, with 15 bases separating them. Germline-derived CDR1 and CDR2 are LNHNV and YYDKDF (reference sequence). There are 16 residues in the CDR3. The CDR3 coding sequence is TGTGCCACCAGCAGAGGGGTTAGCTCGCCCGCCGGGGAGCTGTTTTTT. Amino acids: CATSRGVSSPAGELFF.

This sequence joins TRBV7-2 and TRBJ2-1; D not certain. Trimming removed 1 base at V and 9 bases at J, with 4 bases between. Germline values: CDR1 SGHTA, CDR2 FQGNSA. This CDR3 has 11 amino acids. CDR3 bases: TGTGCCAGCAGCTTAGGTTTTGAGCAGTTCTTC. It specifies CASSLGFEQFF.

The V gene is TRBV7-9, the J gene TRBJ2-3; D remains ambiguous. The CDR3 is 14 residues long. CDR1 is SEHNR and CDR2 is FQNEAQ in the germline V gene (reference sequence). V was pared by 7 bases and J by 4 bases, with 15 bases between. Here the CDR3 reads CASTLLGRADTQYF. CDR3 sequence (DNA): TGTGCCAGCACCCTCCTAGGACGGGCAGATACGCAGTATTTT.

This clone was counted only a few times. V gene TRBV25-1 combines with J gene TRBJ2-7; possible D gene TRBD2, 5 bases. Trimming cost V 2 bases and J 3 bases, with 5 bases left between them. CDR3 length: 12 amino acids. In germline, CDR1 is MGHDK, CDR2 SYGVNS. CDR3 loop: CASSEDYYEQYF. The DNA for the CDR3 is TGTGCCAGCAGTGAAGACTACTACGAGCAGTACTTC.

This clone was detected a few times. The rearrangement links TRBV6-6 to TRBJ2-7; TRBD2 aligns across 9 bases. The CDR3 is 14 residues long. V was clipped by 6 bases and J by 4 bases; unmatched bases: 7. Germline CDR1 reads MNHNY; CDR2 reads SVGAGI (reference sequence). The CDR3 is CASSRTSAQYEQYF. CDR3 coding DNA: TGTGCCAGCAGCAGGACTAGCGCACAGTACGAGCAGTACTTC.

The genes are TRBV2 and TRBJ1-1, with TRBD1 matching 7 bases. J lost 5 bases, V lost 7 bases, and 7 bases had no gene match. The CDR3 runs 13 residues. The V gene's germline CDR1 is SNHLY and CDR2 FYNNEI. CDR3 in amino acids: CASTADRMTEAFF. CDR3 nucleotide sequence: TGTGCCAGCACAGCGGACAGGATGACTGAAGCTTTCTTT.

The chain employs TRBV23-1 and TRBJ2-5; tentatively, D is TRBD1 (6 bases). TRBV23-1 counts as an open reading frame of uncertain function. CDR3 length: 13 amino acids. The V end lost 10 bases, the J end lost 1 base, and 13 bases lay between the germline ends. The CDR3 DNA reads as TGCGCCACCTCAGGACAGCTCCAAGAGACCCAGTACTTC. Its translation: CATSGQLQETQYF.

The rearrangement links TRBV5-1 to TRBJ2-3; 12 bases line up with TRBD2. J lost 0 bases, V lost 4 bases, and 6 bases had no gene match. There are 17 residues in the CDR3. Looked up from germline, CDR1 is SGHRS and CDR2 is YFSETQ. Here the CDR3 reads CASSIGTSGLSTDTQYF. The CDR3 DNA reads TGCGCCAGCAGCATCGGGACTAGCGGGCTTAGCACAGATACGCAGTATTTT. Full variable domain (rest looked up from reference TRBV5-1 and TRBJ2-3): KAGVTQTPRYLIKTRGQQVTLSCSPISGHRSVSWYQQTPGQGLQFLFEYFSETQRNKGNFPGRFSGRQFSNSRSEMNVSTLELGDSALYLCASSIGTSGLSTDTQYFGPGTRLTVL.

The table lists this clone with a few counts. The chain joins TRBV11-2 to TRBJ2-5; 7 bases are a match to TRBD2. Germline V CDR1 and CDR2: SGHAT, FQNNGV. The CDR3 is 18 amino acids. With 3 bases clipped from V and 1 base from J, the junction kept 14 bases outside the gene matches. CDR3 DNA sequence: TGTGCCAGCAGCTTCCACCTCTATGTGGGAGGGGCCCAAGAGACCCAGTACTTC. Translating gives CASSFHLYVGGAQETQYF.

The chain is built from TRBV9 and TRBJ2-1; 10 bases are a match to TRBD2. V lost 3 bases, J lost 4 bases, and 4 bases stayed unmatched. Per germline, CDR1 SGDLS and CDR2 YYNGEE. The CDR3 has 15 amino acids. As DNA, the CDR3 is TGTGCCAGCAGCGGCACTAGCGGGAAATACAATGAGCAGTTCTTC. This translates into CASSGTSGKYNEQFF.

This clone has only a few counts. J is TRBJ1-1 and V is TRBV7-2; D uncertain. CDR1 is SGHTA, CDR2 FQGNSA, per germline. The CDR3 is 14 amino acids. V shed 5 bases and J shed 5 bases, with 15 bases lying between them. CDR3 region: CASSINLIMTEAFF. In nucleotides, the CDR3 is TGTGCCAGCAGCATAAACCTGATAATGACTGAAGCTTTCTTT.

This clone was seen only a few times. The CDR3 DNA follows: TGTGCCAGCTCACCTCCCGGGGCTACCTACGAGCAGTACTTC. Residues: CASSPPGATYEQYF. V is TRBV18 and J is TRBJ2-7; tentatively, D is TRBD1 or TRBD2 (5 bases each). Germline lookup yields CDR1 KGHSH and CDR2 LQKENI. The CDR3 runs 14 residues. Trimming took 3 bases from V and 2 from J, leaving 11 bases between them.

This clone was picked up a small number of times. The chain combines TRBV2 with TRBJ1-1, with 8 nucleotides matching TRBD1. The CDR3 runs to 15 residues. Per the germline V gene, CDR1 is SNHLY and CDR2 is FYNNEI. V was clipped by 6 bases and J by 5 bases; unmatched bases: 11. CDR3 protein: CASRGSGGAVTEAFF. Here the CDR3 DNA reads TGTGCCAGCAGAGGCTCAGGGGGCGCCGTAACTGAAGCTTTCTTT.

V is TRBV2 and J is TRBJ2-6; the D is unclear. Trimming removed 7 bases from V and 4 bases from J, with 14 bases in between. Germline V gene sequence: CDR1 SNHLY, CDR2 FYNNEI. The CDR3 sequence is 15 residues long. The CDR3 here is CASTVQAMGANVLTF. DNA for the CDR3: TGTGCCAGCACTGTCCAGGCCATGGGGGCCAACGTCCTGACTTTC. Combining the CDR3 with reference TRBV2 and TRBJ2-6 gives the whole variable domain EPEVTQTPSHQVTQMGQEVILRCVPISNHLYFYWYRQILGQKVEFLVSFYNNEISEKSEIFDDQFSVERPDGSNFTLKIRSTKLEDSAMYFCASTVQAMGANVLTFGAGSRLTVL.

The chain couples TRBV6-1 to TRBJ2-1; D possibly uses TRBD1 or TRBD2 (6 bases each). V dropped 8 bases and J dropped 0 bases, with 11 bases sitting between them. CDR1 and CDR2 from the germline V gene are MNHNS and SASEGT. CDR3 length equals 14 residues. CDR3 sequence reads: CASYGGNSYNEQFF. In DNA form, the CDR3 reads TGTGCCAGCTACGGGGGCAACTCCTACAATGAGCAGTTCTTC.

The chain combines TRBV6-6 with TRBJ2-1; 10 nucleotides align to TRBD2. Germline values: CDR1 MNHNY, CDR2 SVGAGI (reference sequence). The CDR3 is 15 amino acids. The ends lost 6 bases at V and 14 bases at J; junction bases unmatched: 16. This CDR3 is CASRAGTSVTSGEFF. The CDR3 DNA follows: TGTGCCAGCAGAGCCGGGACTAGCGTGACCTCGGGCGAGTTCTTC.

A few counts support this clone. Other DNA variants within this sample encode the same CDR3. The chain recombines TRBV28 with TRBJ2-7; 9 nucleotides match TRBD1. J lost 5 bases, V lost 9 bases, and 8 bases had no gene match. The germline V gene encodes CDR1 MDHEN and CDR2 SYDVKM. The CDR3 has 13 residues. The chain's CDR3 is CASSPGQGHEQYF. CDR3 coding DNA: TGTGCCAGTTCTCCGGGACAGGGACACGAGCAGTACTTC.

This clone has more than one count but fewer than ten. This chain joins TRBV7-3 and TRBJ2-3; tentatively, D is TRBD2 (5 bases). V dropped 2 bases and J dropped 1 base, with 10 bases sitting between them. The CDR3 consists of 15 residues. Germline V gene data show CDR1 as SGHTA and CDR2 as FQGTGA. CDR3 bases: TGTGCCAGCAGCTTACGCGGGTCACGCACAGATACGCAGTATTTT. Translated: CASSLRGSRTDTQYF.